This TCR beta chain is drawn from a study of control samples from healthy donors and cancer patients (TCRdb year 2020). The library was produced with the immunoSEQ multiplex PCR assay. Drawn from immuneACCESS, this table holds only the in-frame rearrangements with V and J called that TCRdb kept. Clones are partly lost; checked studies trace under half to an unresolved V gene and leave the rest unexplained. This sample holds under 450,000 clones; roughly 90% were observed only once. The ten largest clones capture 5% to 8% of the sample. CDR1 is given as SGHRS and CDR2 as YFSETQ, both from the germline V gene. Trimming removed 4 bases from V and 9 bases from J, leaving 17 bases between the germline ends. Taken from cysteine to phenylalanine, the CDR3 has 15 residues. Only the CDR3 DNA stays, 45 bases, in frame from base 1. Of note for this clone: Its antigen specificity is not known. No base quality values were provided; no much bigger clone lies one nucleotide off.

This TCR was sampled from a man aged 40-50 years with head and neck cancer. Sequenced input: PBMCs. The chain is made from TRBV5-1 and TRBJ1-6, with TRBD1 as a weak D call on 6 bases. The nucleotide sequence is TGCGCCAGCAGCGGGGACACTCGACACAGTTCACCCCTCCACTTT. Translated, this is CASSGDTRHSSPLHF.